What follows are 21 T cell receptor beta chains derived from one specimen sequenced in a study of blood T cells in healthy people across ages. Sample-barcoded 5' priming and a J-beta primer mix drove a second PCR of roughly 6 to 12 cycles. TCRdb independently ran MiXCR on the 5' RACE reads; one entry per CDR3 protein. The table lists roughly 1,800,000 distinct CDR3 sequences, about 49% of them singletons, with approximately 2% in the top ten. Sequencing input: blood. These receptors all stem from a middle-aged woman in good health.

Turning to this clonotype: A junction boundary mismatches the germline segment, possibly from a read error. This rearrangement joins TRBV14 to TRBJ2-3; 8 bases fit TRBD2. The V gene's germline CDR1 is SGHDN and CDR2 FVKESK. CDR3 length: 16 residues. The CDR3 loop is CAGSQVGAGVTDTQYF. The CDR3 nucleotides read TGTGCCGGCAGCCAAGTCGGAGCGGGAGTAACAGATACGCAGTATTTT.

This clonotype was found many times. The chain carries TRBV12-3 or TRBV12-4 and TRBJ1-2, with D perhaps matching TRBD1 (5 bases). The ends were cut back, 6 bases at V and 7 bases at J, with 12 bases in the middle. This CDR3 comprises 12 residues. In DNA, the CDR3 is TGTGCCAGCAGCTTCCAGGGAGGTGGCTACACCTTC. It encodes CASSFQGGGYTF.

In its sample, this clonotype was seen once. V and J are TRBV4-3 and TRBJ1-3; the match to TRBD1 covers 7 bases. The germline CDR1 and CDR2 sequences are LGHNA and YSLEER. The CDR3 contains 16 residues. V gave up 0 bases and J gave up 4 bases; unmatched junction bases: 6. The DNA for the CDR3 is TGCGCCAGCAGCCAAGACGTAGGGGGCTCGGGAAACACCATATATTTT. Its translation: CASSQDVGGSGNTIYF.

About this clonotype itself: With a much larger clone just one base away, this may be a read error. The chain couples TRBV29-1 to TRBJ2-5, with D unresolved. The germline V gene has CDR1 SQVTM and CDR2 ANQGSEA. V lost 4 bases, J lost 4 bases, and 16 bases lay in between. CDR3 length: 14 amino acids. The CDR3 bases are TGCAGCGTTGGTAGGGCGTCTTCCCCAGAGACCCAGTACTTC. Translation gives CSVGRASSPETQYF.

This clonotype was picked up a small number of times. The chain employs TRBV27 and TRBJ2-4; D gene uncertain. CDR3 size: 17 residues. In germline, CDR1 is MNHEY, CDR2 SMNVEV (reference sequence). Trimming cost V 4 bases and J 1 base, with 17 bases left between them. The CDR3: CASSSRPLPRAKNIQYF. CDR3 coding DNA: TGTGCCAGCAGTTCTAGACCCCTCCCAAGGGCCAAAAACATTCAGTACTTC.

This rearrangement joins TRBV27 to TRBJ2-1, with 11 bases matching TRBD2. The CDR3 is 16 residues long. V shed 3 bases, J shed 9 bases, and the junction held 10 bases outside the gene matches. Germline V gives CDR1 MNHEY, CDR2 SMNVEV (reference sequence). CDR3 sequence reads: CASSFHSSGGAGEQFF. DNA for the CDR3: TGTGCCAGCAGTTTCCATAGTAGCGGGGGGGCGGGTGAGCAGTTCTTC.

As for this clonotype: At one end, the junction sequence differs from germline, possibly due to a read error. CDR3: CASSPAAGQLYEQYF. The CDR3 DNA reads as TGCGCCAGCAGCCCGGCGGCGGGACAGCTCTACGAGCAGTACTTC. The chain has TRBV7-2 and TRBJ2-7; a weak D match, TRBD1 (7 bases). The CDR3 has 15 amino acids. Germline V CDR1 and CDR2: SGHTA, FQGNSA.

The chain joins TRBV20-1 to TRBJ2-5; either TRBD1 or TRBD2 may supply D (6 bases each). The CDR3 has 15 amino acids. Looked up from germline, CDR1 is DFQATT and CDR2 is SNEGSKA (reference sequence). V lost 0 bases to trimming and J lost 2 bases, with 13 bases between them. CDR3 sequence: CSARDTGASQETQYF. In DNA form, the CDR3 reads TGCAGTGCTAGAGATACGGGGGCCTCGCAAGAGACCCAGTACTTC.

The chain joins TRBV6-2 or TRBV6-3 to TRBJ2-7, with 8 bases matching TRBD1. V was pared by 2 bases and J by 2 bases, with 5 bases of the junction left unmatched. Germline CDR1 and CDR2: MNHEY and SVGEGT. The CDR3 has 15 amino acids. DNA for the CDR3: TGTGCCAGCAGTTACGGGACAGGATCCACCTACGAGCAGTACTTC. It specifies CASSYGTGSTYEQYF.

The CDR3 nucleotides read TGTGCCAGCAAAGGGACAGGGCAGTTCGAGCAGTACTTC. Its protein is CASKGTGQFEQYF. The chain carries TRBV28 and TRBJ2-4, with 9 bases aligning to TRBD1. The end of the DNA is better explained by TRBJ2-7, so the J call may be wrong. Germline V CDR1 and CDR2: MDHEN, SYDVKM. The CDR3 is 13 residues long.

This clonotype was picked up a small number of times. This chain uses TRBV2 with TRBJ2-5, with a possible D match to TRBD2 (5 bases). Trimming stripped 6 bases from V and 3 bases from J, with 17 bases between. The CDR3 extends over 15 amino acids. Germline V gene sequence: CDR1 SNHLY, CDR2 FYNNEI. This CDR3 reads CASRRPRSGEETQYF. The CDR3 DNA follows: TGTGCCAGCAGACGCCCAAGAAGCGGCGAAGAGACCCAGTACTTC.

Only a few counts were recorded for this clonotype. J is TRBJ2-1 and V is TRBV7-2, with TRBD2 matching 13 bases. J was trimmed by 9 bases and V by 3 bases; bases with no gene match: 5. From germline, CDR1 is SGHTA and CDR2 FQGNSA. The CDR3 has 15 amino acids. The chain's CDR3 is CASSFTSGGAAEQFF. Here the CDR3 DNA reads TGTGCCAGCAGCTTTACTAGCGGGGGGGCCGCTGAGCAGTTCTTC.

The chain links TRBV10-3 to TRBJ2-5; tentative D call: TRBD2 (5 bases). The CDR3 contains 16 residues. Per germline, CDR1 ENHRY and CDR2 SYGVKD. The CDR3 sequence is CGTSQALGGQQETQYF. In DNA form, the CDR3 reads TGTGGTACTAGTCAGGCTCTAGGCGGGCAGCAAGAGACCCAGTACTTC.

This clonotype was found a few times. The chain employs TRBV5-6 and TRBJ2-5, with TRBD2 matching 7 bases. The V and J ends lost 0 bases and 2 bases, in that order; junction bases with no gene match: 7. The germline gives CDR1 SGHDT, CDR2 YYEEEE. CDR3 length: 16 residues. The DNA of the CDR3 is TGTGCCAGCAGCTTGGTTGGCGGCGGGGGACAAGAGACCCAGTACTTC. It yields the protein CASSLVGGGGQETQYF.

This clonotype came up a few times. The chain recombines TRBV28 with TRBJ1-4; TRBD1 aligns across 8 bases. The V and J ends lost 2 bases and 5 bases, in that order; junction bases with no gene match: 4. Germline CDR1 reads MDHEN; CDR2 reads SYDVKM. The CDR3 is 15 amino acids. The CDR3 loop is CASSLPTGGNEKLFF. The CDR3, as DNA: TGTGCCAGCAGTTTACCCACAGGGGGGAATGAAAAACTGTTTTTT.

The rearrangement links TRBV6-2 or TRBV6-3 to TRBJ2-7; D call uncertain. V lost 7 bases to trimming and J lost 4 bases, with 8 bases between them. The CDR3 is made up of 11 amino acids. Germline-derived CDR1 and CDR2 are MNHEY and SVGEGT. The CDR3 DNA reads TGTGCCAGCACCAAAAGGTACGAGCAGTACTTC. Amino acid sequence: CASTKRYEQYF.

V and J are TRBV20-1 and TRBJ2-7; D gene uncertain. The CDR3 is 13 amino acids. In germline, CDR1 is DFQATT, CDR2 SNEGSKA (reference sequence). V lost 2 bases and J 0 bases, leaving 8 bases between the germline ends. For the CDR3, the DNA is TGCAGTGCTAGACAGGTCGTCTCCTACGAGCAGTACTTC. Protein product: CSARQVVSYEQYF.

In its sample, this clonotype was seen a few times. This chain uses TRBV29-1 with TRBJ2-1; the match to TRBD1 covers 7 bases. This CDR3 region has 13 residues. V trimming: 7 bases; J trimming: 7 bases; junction bases outside the gene matches: 10. Germline V CDR1 and CDR2: SQVTM, ANQGSEA. The CDR3 DNA follows: TGCAGCGGAACCGACAGGGTGGGAAATGAGCAGTTCTTC. This translates into CSGTDRVGNEQFF.

This sequence joins TRBV4-3 and TRBJ2-5, with TRBD1 as a possible D gene (5 bases). Trimming cost V 0 bases and J 5 bases, with 16 bases left between them. Germline V gene data show CDR1 as LGHNA and CDR2 as YSLEER. There are 16 residues in the CDR3. CDR3 bases: TGCGCCAGCAGCCAAGATGTTGCAGGGTCAGGGGAGACCCAGTACTTC. Translating gives CASSQDVAGSGETQYF.

The chain is built from TRBV12-3 or TRBV12-4 and TRBJ2-5, with D perhaps TRBD2 (5 bases). This CDR3 spans 15 amino acids. Trimming took off 2 bases at V and 11 bases at J, with 21 bases between the two ends. This CDR3 is CASSLSLATYNEQYF. The CDR3 DNA follows: TGTGCCAGCAGTTTAAGCCTAGCAACCTACAATGAGCAGTACTTC.

This chain uses TRBV15 with TRBJ2-1; tentative D call: TRBD1 (6 bases). This CDR3 has 14 amino acids. Germline lookup yields CDR1 LNHNV and CDR2 YYDKDF (reference sequence). V was cut by 8 bases and J by 1 base, with 12 bases left in between. The CDR3 nucleotides read TGTGCCACCGCTCAGGGGTTATCCTACAATGAGCAGTTCTTC. Protein: CATAQGLSYNEQFF.